These 20 T cell receptor beta chains share one sample of origin, sequenced in a study of T cells in Graves' hyperthyroidism and ophthalmopathy. TCR beta CDR3 region amplification was performed from RNA transcripts. RT-PCR in the first round (using the HTBI primer set) targeted the TCR CDR3. TCRdb re-called the multiplex PCR reads through MiXCR, storing one row per CDR3 protein. This table holds a few hundred thousand distinct CDR3 sequences, around 16% found once. Sequencing input: blood. These receptors originate from a middle-aged woman with Graves' ophthalmopathy.

Comment on this clonotype: This may come from a read error, since a much larger clone is one base off. This chain links TRBV2 with TRBJ2-2, with a possible D match to TRBD1 (5 bases). Germline V gives CDR1 SNHLY, CDR2 FYNNEI. The CDR3 runs to 14 residues. V shed 3 bases and J shed 3 bases, with 8 bases lying between them. CDR3 nucleotide sequence: TGTGCCAGCAGTGATTGGGGCGACACCGGGGAGCTGTTTTTT. Amino acid sequence: CASSDWGDTGELFF.

The J gene is TRBJ2-3, the V gene TRBV3-1, with D possibly being TRBD2 (7 bases). V lost 0 bases and J lost 4, with 11 bases in between. The CDR3 has 15 residues. The germline V gene encodes CDR1 LGHDT and CDR2 YNNKEL (reference sequence). The CDR3 is CASSQEGGQADTQYF. The CDR3 DNA follows: TGTGCCAGCAGCCAAGAGGGGGGGCAGGCAGATACGCAGTATTTT.

This clonotype showed up many times. The genes are TRBV27 and TRBJ2-1, with D possibly being TRBD1 (6 bases). V was trimmed by 4 bases and J by 5 bases, leaving 9 bases between them. This CDR3 region has 13 residues. Germline V gives CDR1 MNHEY, CDR2 SMNVEV (reference sequence). Written as DNA, the CDR3 is TGTGCCAGCAGTTGGACAGTCAACAATGAGCAGTTCTTC. It is translated as CASSWTVNNEQFF.

Only a few counts were recorded for this clonotype. The chain employs TRBV7-2 and TRBJ1-6, with a tentative D call TRBD1 (5 bases). The V end lost 2 bases, the J end lost 8 bases, and 13 bases lay between the germline ends. This CDR3 comprises 15 residues. Germline V gene lookup returns CDR1 SGHTA and CDR2 FQGNSA. The CDR3 DNA reads TGTGCCAGCAGCTTACTTACAGGAATCGATTCACCCCTCCACTTT. Its protein is CASSLLTGIDSPLHF.

This clonotype was recorded many times. The gene calls are TRBV11-2 and TRBJ1-4, with D maybe TRBD1 (5 bases). The germline V gene has CDR1 SGHAT and CDR2 FQNNGV. The CDR3 runs 13 residues. V lost 5 bases, J lost 5 bases, and 9 bases lay in between. CDR3 loop: CASSPGENEKLFF. Written as DNA, the CDR3 is TGTGCCAGCAGCCCGGGGGAAAATGAAAAACTGTTTTTT.

This clonotype was observed many times. Written as DNA, the CDR3 is TGTGCCAGCAGTGAGCTCAACTGGACGTACGAGCAGTACTTC. Protein: CASSELNWTYEQYF. The rearrangement links TRBV6-1 to TRBJ2-7; D is unclear. CDR3 size: 14 residues. The germline V gene has CDR1 MNHNS and CDR2 SASEGT. The germline V and J ends were trimmed by 3 bases and 4 bases, with 13 bases remaining between them.

J is TRBJ2-2 and V is TRBV12-3 or TRBV12-4; 7 bases are a match to TRBD1. CDR3 length equals 13 residues. After removal of 6 bases from V and 5 bases from J, the junction contained 3 bases not matched to a gene. The CDR3 coding sequence is TGTGCCAGCAGGCAGGGGGAGACCGGGGAGCTGTTTTTT. This gives the protein CASRQGETGELFF.

This clonotype was observed once. The V and J genes are TRBV6-2 or TRBV6-3 and TRBJ2-3, with D unclear. This CDR3 spans 15 amino acids. Germline V gives CDR1 MNHEY, CDR2 SVGEGT. Trimming stripped 0 bases from V and 2 bases from J, with 9 bases between. The CDR3 protein is CASSYSVEATDTQYF. As DNA, the CDR3 is TGTGCCAGCAGTTACTCGGTTGAAGCCACAGATACGCAGTATTTT.

This clonotype has just a few counts. The CDR3 is CASSGQGDSYNSPLHF. CDR3 DNA: TGTGCCAGCAGTGGACAGGGGGACTCCTATAATTCACCCCTCCACTTT. The V call is TRBV2, the J call TRBJ1-6, with 9 positions matching TRBD1. V gave up 4 bases and J gave up 0 bases; unmatched junction bases: 1. CDR3 length: 16 amino acids. CDR1 SNHLY and CDR2 FYNNEI come from the germline V gene.

This clonotype was seen only once. The junction does not match germline at one end; this may be a read error. V and J are TRBV10-2 and TRBJ1-5; 8 bases are shared with TRBD1. The CDR3 runs to 14 residues. Germline assignment: CDR1 WSHSY and CDR2 SAAADI. The CDR3 sequence: CANSTDREGIAQHF. CDR3 in DNA: TGCGCCAACAGTACGGACAGGGAAGGTATAGCCCAGCATTTT.

This clonotype has a count of ten or more. This chain links TRBV12-3 or TRBV12-4 with TRBJ1-5; D remains unclear. The CDR3 totals 14 residues. V lost 0 bases and J lost 7, with 10 bases in between. CDR3 sequence (DNA): TGTGCCAGCAGTTTAGCGCGAGGCATCCAGCCCCAGCATTTT. This encodes CASSLARGIQPQHF.

This clonotype has only a few counts. This chain uses TRBV15 with TRBJ1-2; D unclear. CDR3 length: 13 amino acids. V was cut by 0 bases and J by 9 bases, with 11 bases left in between. Germline V gene sequence: CDR1 LNHNV, CDR2 YYDKDF (reference sequence). The CDR3 loop reads CATSRDRIESYTF. CDR3 DNA: TGTGCCACCAGCAGAGATAGAATTGAGAGCTACACCTTC.

In its sample, this clonotype was seen a few times. The chain carries TRBV11-2 and TRBJ1-2; possibly TRBD1 for D (6 bases). Trimming pared 2 bases from V and 6 bases from J, leaving 10 bases between. The germline V gene encodes CDR1 SGHAT and CDR2 FQNNGV. The CDR3 spans 13 residues. The CDR3 DNA reads as TGTGCCAGCAGCTTATACAGGGAGGATGGCTACACCTTC. It yields the protein CASSLYREDGYTF.

This clonotype was counted at least ten times. This chain uses TRBV6-2 or TRBV6-3 with TRBJ2-1, with a possible D match to TRBD2 (5 bases). V shed 4 bases and J shed 4 bases, with 11 bases lying between them. This CDR3 is built from 14 residues. Germline V gene data show CDR1 as MNHEY and CDR2 as SVGEGT. CDR3 DNA: TGTGCCAGCAGTTTCAGCGGAGAATACAATGAGCAGTTCTTC. It is translated as CASSFSGEYNEQFF.

The rearrangement joins TRBV7-8 to TRBJ1-2; 9 bases are a match to TRBD1. Trimming took 4 bases from V and 13 from J; bases not matched to a gene: 10. Germline CDR1 is SGHVS and CDR2 is FQNEAQ. CDR3 size: 13 residues. CDR3 DNA: TGTGCCAGCAGCTCCGGGACAGGGATCCCCTCCACCTTC. Its protein is CASSSGTGIPSTF.

This clonotype was detected ten times or more. The chain links TRBV20-1 to TRBJ2-7; D is possibly TRBD1 or TRBD2 (7 bases each). V was shortened by 2 bases and J by 9 bases, with 23 bases between the two germline ends. Per germline, CDR1 DFQATT and CDR2 SNEGSKA (reference sequence). The CDR3 loop spans 15 amino acids. The CDR3 loop reads CSARLRLGGAGAQYF. The CDR3 DNA follows: TGCAGTGCTAGACTCCGCCTAGGGGGCGCGGGGGCGCAGTACTTC.

The gene calls are TRBV2 and TRBJ2-7; D is undetermined. The CDR3 has 15 amino acids. CDR1 is SNHLY, CDR2 FYNNEI, per germline. With 0 bases removed from V and 3 bases from J, the gap between germline ends came to 12 bases. The CDR3 region has the DNA TGTGCCAGCAGTGAAGCGCTTGTCCAGATCTACGAGCAGTACTTC. Residues: CASSEALVQIYEQYF.

This clonotype appeared a few times. The chain employs TRBV18 and TRBJ2-7; possible D gene TRBD2, 7 bases. The germline V gene encodes CDR1 KGHSH and CDR2 LQKENI. This CDR3 region has 16 residues. The V and J ends lost 3 bases and 7 bases respectively, with 22 bases between them. The CDR3 is CASSPNRAPSGGEQYF. In DNA form, the CDR3 reads TGTGCCAGCTCACCCAACAGGGCGCCATCCGGGGGGGAGCAGTACTTC.

This clonotype was counted at least ten times. The chain recombines TRBV20-1 with TRBJ1-4; D uncertain. Germline assignment: CDR1 DFQATT and CDR2 SNEGSKA (reference sequence). V was cut by 7 bases and J by 7 bases, with 16 bases left in between. The CDR3 loop spans 13 amino acids. The CDR3 DNA reads TGCAGTGTAGGACGTCTGGGAGGTGAAAAACTGTTTTTT. Translation gives CSVGRLGGEKLFF.

This clonotype was counted ten times or more. This rearrangement joins TRBV29-1 to TRBJ2-1; no clear D gene. The CDR3 loop spans 13 amino acids. The germline CDR1 and CDR2 sequences are SQVTM and ANQGSEA. The V gene lost 6 bases and the J gene lost 8 bases, with 17 bases spanning the gap. Here the CDR3 DNA reads TGCAGCGTGGATGGGTCCCTAGGTGATGAGCAGTTCTTC. Protein product: CSVDGSLGDEQFF.